The 19 T cell receptor beta chains listed next were all sequenced from one sample in a study of blood T cells in healthy people across ages. Alongside a J-beta primer mix, a sample-barcoded 5' primer served in a second PCR lasting 7 to 11 cycles. TCRdb re-called the 5' RACE reads through MiXCR, storing one row per CDR3 protein. Here the sample spans approximately 800,000 distinct CDR3 sequences, 62% being singletons. Input material: blood. The receptors stem from a man under 40 in good health.

The gene calls are TRBV10-3 and TRBJ2-7; D gene unclear. The germline V and J ends were trimmed by 2 bases and 4 bases, with 18 bases remaining between them. The CDR3 consists of 16 residues. Per germline, CDR1 ENHRY and CDR2 SYGVKD. The CDR3 DNA follows: TGTGCCATCAGTGAGCCGTCCCAGGTTTCGAGATACGAGCAGTACTTC. Encoded protein: CAISEPSQVSRYEQYF.

This rearrangement joins TRBV9 to TRBJ2-7; maybe TRBD1 (6 bases). Trimming cost V 0 bases and J 3 bases, with 13 bases left between them. Looked up from germline, CDR1 is SGDLS and CDR2 is YYNGEE. This CDR3 has 15 amino acids. CDR3 nucleotide sequence: TGTGCCAGCAGCGTAGGGGCGGCAGGGGACTACGAGCAGTACTTC. It is translated as CASSVGAAGDYEQYF.

This clonotype was seen only once. This chain joins TRBV7-8 and TRBJ2-7; 11 nucleotides align to TRBD2. Germline V CDR1 and CDR2: SGHVS, FQNEAQ. The V and J ends lost 5 bases and 3 bases, in that order; junction bases with no gene match: 9. The CDR3 spans 16 residues. CDR3 sequence: CASSEPLLAGDYEQYF. The CDR3 DNA follows: TGTGCCAGCAGCGAGCCCCTACTAGCGGGGGACTACGAGCAGTACTTC.

On this clonotype itself: One end of the junction is discordant with germline, which a read error may explain. The chain links TRBV6-2 or TRBV6-3 to TRBJ2-1, with D possibly TRBD1 on 6 matching bases. The CDR3 is made up of 15 amino acids. Per germline, CDR1 MNHEY and CDR2 SVGEGT. The CDR3: CASSAPKGTPDEQSF. In DNA form, the CDR3 reads TGTGCCAGCAGCGCTCCAAAGGGGACACCCGATGAGCAGTCCTTC.

The chain employs TRBV20-1 and TRBJ2-7, with a weak D call TRBD2 (6 bases). Per the germline V gene, CDR1 is DFQATT and CDR2 is SNEGSKA (reference sequence). This CDR3 is built from 14 residues. The ends were cut back, 3 bases at V and 3 bases at J, with 15 bases in the middle. The CDR3 reads CSARSGAGIYEQYF. The CDR3 nucleotides are TGCAGTGCTAGGTCCGGGGCGGGGATCTACGAGCAGTACTTC.

This clonotype has just a few counts. The V and J genes are TRBV11-3 and TRBJ2-1; 7 nucleotides align to TRBD1. Unmatched junction bases numbered 9, after V lost 3 bases and J lost 4 bases. Germline lookup yields CDR1 SGHNT and CDR2 YENEEA. The CDR3 is 16 amino acids. The CDR3 DNA follows: TGTGCCAGCAGCTTGCAGACAGGGAACCAGTACAATGAGCAGTTCTTC. It is translated as CASSLQTGNQYNEQFF.

This clonotype was seen many times. The junction differs from germline at one of its ends, possibly a read error. This chain connects TRBV4-3 to TRBJ2-7; no reliable D call. Germline loops: CDR1 LGHNA, CDR2 YSLEER. The CDR3 loop spans 12 amino acids. The CDR3: CASSQDGYEQYF. The DNA of the CDR3 is TGTGCCAGCAGCCAAGACGGCTACGAGCAGTACTTC.

V and J are TRBV14 and TRBJ2-1, with TRBD1 as a possible D gene (6 bases). Germline CDR1 is SGHDN and CDR2 is FVKESK. Between the trimmed V and J ends, which lost 2 bases and 8 bases, there was a span of 13 bases. This CDR3 region has 14 residues. The CDR3 DNA reads as TGTGCCAGCAGCCAATTGGGGGCGGTCTATGAGCAGTTCTTC. This sequence encodes CASSQLGAVYEQFF.

Notes on this clonotype: At one boundary the junction diverges from the germline segment, which might be a read error. V is TRBV7-6 and J is TRBJ2-7; D may be TRBD1 or TRBD2 (5 bases each). Germline V CDR1 and CDR2: SGHVS, FNYEAQ. The CDR3 contains 14 residues. CDR3 amino acids: CASSVAPGNYEQYF. The CDR3 region has the DNA TGTGCCAGCAGCGTAGCGCCAGGGAACTACGAGCAGTACTTC.

CDR3 sequence (DNA): TGTGCCAGCAGCCAAGATCTAAGGAGGGGCACAGGGGGGTTTCGCACTGAAGCTTTCTTT. Protein sequence: CASSQDLRRGTGGFRTEAFF. This sequence joins TRBV4-2 and TRBJ1-1; the match to TRBD1 covers 8 bases. This CDR3 spans 20 amino acids. Germline V gene data show CDR1 as LGHNA and CDR2 as YNFKEQ. J gave up 4 bases and V 0 bases, and 19 bases lay outside the gene matches.

This clonotype was seen repeatedly, ten times or more. The chain combines TRBV4-3 with TRBJ2-1; 8 bases fit TRBD1. Looked up from germline, CDR1 is LGHNA and CDR2 is YSLEER. The CDR3 covers 15 residues. The trim removed 0 bases at V and 8 bases at J, leaving 6 bases unmatched. In DNA, the CDR3 is TGCGCCAGCAGCCAAGATGGGACAGGCCCTGATGAGCAGTTCTTC. Translated: CASSQDGTGPDEQFF.

The chain links TRBV3-1 to TRBJ1-5; D is ambiguous. The CDR3 totals 15 residues. Trimming pared 1 base from V and 6 bases from J, leaving 13 bases between. Germline CDR1 and CDR2: LGHDT and YNNKEL (reference sequence). The CDR3 nucleotides are TGTGCCAGCAGCCAAGGGACGGGGTATAGTCAGCCCCAGCATTTT. Translating gives CASSQGTGYSQPQHF. Filled out from reference TRBV3-1 and TRBJ1-5, the complete variable domain reads DTAVSQTPKYLVTQMGNDKSIKCEQNLGHDTMYWYKQDSKKFLKIMFSYNNKELIINETVPNRFSPKSPDKAHLNLHINSLELGDSAVYFCASSQGTGYSQPQHFGDGTRLSIL.

J is TRBJ1-3 and V is TRBV5-1; no clear D. The CDR3 loop spans 15 amino acids. V was pared by 4 bases and J by 0 bases, with 11 bases between. Germline V lookup: CDR1 SGHRS, CDR2 YFSETQ. The CDR3 DNA reads as TGCGCCAGCAGCCCCGGAACGCTCTCTGGAAACACCATATATTTT. It specifies CASSPGTLSGNTIYF.

The gene calls are TRBV2 and TRBJ2-7, with 8 bases fitting TRBD2. This CDR3 is 14 amino acids long. With V trimmed by 1 base and J by 2 bases, 1 base remained unmatched. CDR1 is SNHLY and CDR2 is FYNNEI in the germline V gene. The CDR3 reads CASSEGGGTYEQYF. Here the CDR3 DNA reads TGTGCCAGCAGTGAAGGCGGGGGGACCTACGAGCAGTACTTC.

This sequence joins TRBV7-9 and TRBJ1-2; no definite D call. Germline values: CDR1 SEHNR, CDR2 FQNEAQ (reference sequence). CDR3 length equals 14 residues. Trimming took 6 bases from V and 3 from J, leaving 14 bases between them. The CDR3 nucleotides read TGTGCCAGCAGGACCGAGTCAGGAGACTATGGCTACACCTTC. Its translation is CASRTESGDYGYTF.

This rearrangement joins TRBV15 to TRBJ2-5, with D hard to call. The V end lost 0 bases, the J end lost 2 bases, and 4 bases lay between the germline ends. From germline, CDR1 is LNHNV and CDR2 YYDKDF (reference sequence). CDR3 length equals 13 residues. CDR3 sequence: CATSRDHQETQYF. CDR3 nucleotide sequence: TGTGCCACCAGCAGAGATCATCAAGAGACCCAGTACTTC.

The rearrangement links TRBV28 to TRBJ2-3; 7 bases map to TRBD1. There are 14 residues in the CDR3. CDR1 MDHEN and CDR2 SYDVKM come from the germline V gene. Germline trimming cut 2 bases from V and 7 bases from J; bases unmatched to any gene: 6. DNA of the CDR3: TGTGCCAGCAGTTTAGTACAGGGGCCATATACGCAGTATTTT. Protein: CASSLVQGPYTQYF.

The V call is TRBV15, the J call TRBJ2-1; D call uncertain. Germline V gene data show CDR1 as LNHNV and CDR2 as YYDKDF (reference sequence). Trimming took off 0 bases at V and 6 bases at J, with 9 bases between the two ends. The CDR3 is 14 amino acids. The CDR3 DNA is TGTGCCACCAGCAGAGATCCTGTAATCAATGAGCAGTTCTTC. This translates into CATSRDPVINEQFF.

V gene TRBV30 combines with J gene TRBJ2-1, with 11 bases lining up with TRBD2. From germline, CDR1 is GTSNPN and CDR2 SVGIG (reference sequence). The CDR3 has 13 amino acids. Unmatched junction bases numbered 3, after V lost 7 bases and J lost 4 bases. The CDR3 sequence is CALTSGVYNEQFF. The DNA of the CDR3 is TGTGCCTTGACTAGCGGGGTATACAATGAGCAGTTCTTC.